One TCR beta chain is described in this entry. The target antigen is unknown. CDR3 length equals 14 residues. From germline, CDR1 is SGHNT and CDR2 YYREEE (reference sequence). V lost 3 bases to trimming and J lost 0 bases, with 7 bases between them. After isolation, RNA underwent reverse transcription to generate cDNA as the sequencing template. Sequenced by immunoSEQ multiplex PCR; TCRdb stores in-frame clones only, minus some. The table has 110,000 to 150,000 clones, roughly 58% seen once. Starting from PBMCs, sorting isolated CD4+ and CD8+ T cells. The data stem from a study of CD8+ T cells in alopecia areata. Findings and limits, study-wide: Scalp samples also yield sequences from resident alphabeta T cells of normal skin. Unlike in mice, where it was clearer, TCR sharing across patients was less clear, possibly HLA-related. For lesional scalp, especially alopecia totalis/universalis, clonality was higher than in normal scalp.

The receptor comes from a human donor in good health. The rearrangement links TRBV5-4 to TRBJ1-3; no clear D. Specimen: CD8+ T cells sorted from blood. CDR3 sequence: CASSSAYSGNTIYF. The CDR3 bases are TGTGCCAGCAGCTCCGCGTACTCTGGAAACACCATATATTTT.